What follows are 26 T cell receptor beta chains derived from one specimen sequenced in a study of vaccination effects on CD4 cells after COVID-19. No antigens are known for them. Viral peptide pool expansion of antigen-specific CD4+ T cells preceded sequencing in the ViraFEST assay. On roughly day 9 of culture, CD4+ T cells were separated out. The cohort was immunized with two doses of either the BNT162b2 or mRNA-1273 vaccine. The assay was immunoSEQ multiplex PCR, and TCRdb's table has in-frame clones only and misses some. The repertoire holds about 29,000 clones, with 60% to 75% as singletons. Source: CD4+ T cells from PBMCs cultured with HCoV-OC43 spike peptides, taken after COVID-19 vaccination. Subset: HCoV-OC43 spike overlapping peptide pool stimulation. The origin of the receptors is a human donor who received a COVID-19 vaccine.

This clone appeared a single time. The chain carries TRBV6-5 and TRBJ1-2, with 7 bases lining up with TRBD1. In germline, CDR1 is MNHEY, CDR2 SVGAGI. The CDR3 consists of 13 residues. J was trimmed by 5 bases and V by 6 bases; bases with no gene match: 6. For the CDR3, the DNA is TGTGCCAGCAGCGCCGGGACAGTATATGGCTACACCTTC. Translated: CASSAGTVYGYTF.

This clone was detected only once. This sequence joins TRBV27 and TRBJ2-3; tentative D call: TRBD2 (6 bases). In germline, CDR1 is MNHEY, CDR2 SMNVEV (reference sequence). The CDR3 is made up of 17 amino acids. V was shortened by 4 bases and J by 1 base, with 18 bases between the two germline ends. The DNA for the CDR3 is TGTGCCAGCAGTTCCGACCTTCTAGCGTTCCGCACAGATACGCAGTATTTT. This gives the protein CASSSDLLAFRTDTQYF.

The chain couples TRBV5-4 to TRBJ2-5, with D hard to call. V was clipped by 2 bases and J by 1 base, with 12 bases between them. This CDR3 contains 15 residues. Germline V CDR1 and CDR2: SGHNT, YYREEE (reference sequence). Written as DNA, the CDR3 is TGTGCCAGCAGCTTAAGAGCCGAGCCCCAAGAGACCCAGTACTTC. It codes for CASSLRAEPQETQYF.

The chain couples TRBV6-5 to TRBJ1-2; the match to TRBD1 covers 8 bases. The CDR3 length is 13 residues. Losses at the gene ends were 6 bases for V and 8 bases for J; bases not matched to a gene: 8. Germline lookup yields CDR1 MNHEY and CDR2 SVGAGI. CDR3 DNA: TGTGCCAGCAGGCGCGGACAGGGAGGGGGCTACACCTTC. Encoded protein: CASRRGQGGGYTF.

The rearrangement joins TRBV5-1 to TRBJ1-3; D gene ambiguous. Trimming shortened V by 3 bases and J by 0 bases, and 7 bases separated the two germline ends. The germline gives CDR1 SGHRS, CDR2 YFSETQ. The CDR3 is made up of 14 amino acids. CDR3 in amino acids: CASSSGLSGNTIYF. The CDR3 region has the DNA TGCGCCAGCAGCTCGGGTCTCTCTGGAAACACCATATATTTT. Filled out from reference TRBV5-1 and TRBJ1-3, the complete variable domain reads KAGVTQTPRYLIKTRGQQVTLSCSPISGHRSVSWYQQTPGQGLQFLFEYFSETQRNKGNFPGRFSGRQFSNSRSEMNVSTLELGDSALYLCASSSGLSGNTIYFGEGSWLTVV.

The chain is built from TRBV21-1 and TRBJ2-1. TRBV21-1 constitutes a pseudogene. CDR3 size: 15 residues. CDR3 sequence reads: CATHREAGGGNEQFF. The DNA of the CDR3 is TGTGCCACCCACAGGGAAGCCGGAGGGGGTAATGAGCAGTTCTTC.

The V and J genes are TRBV6-1 and TRBJ2-3; D remains ambiguous. CDR1 MNHNS and CDR2 SASEGT come from the germline V gene. The length of the CDR3 is 16 residues. V was shortened by 3 bases and J by 5 bases, with 18 bases between the two germline ends. The CDR3 sequence: CASSELLSGGLDTQYF. DNA for the CDR3: TGTGCCAGCAGTGAGCTATTGTCAGGTGGTTTAGATACGCAGTATTTT.

This clone was observed a handful of times. The rearrangement joins TRBV2 to TRBJ1-5; TRBD1 matches 7 bases. CDR3 length: 13 residues. V was pared by 6 bases and J by 5 bases, with 4 bases of the junction left unmatched. Germline assignment: CDR1 SNHLY and CDR2 FYNNEI. CDR3 in DNA: TGTGCCAGCAGGACAGGGATGGATCAGCCCCAGCATTTT. This codes for CASRTGMDQPQHF.

The chain uses TRBV18 and TRBJ2-7, with a weak D call TRBD1 (6 bases). This CDR3 comprises 12 residues. The germline CDR1 and CDR2 sequences are KGHSH and LQKENI. Trimming left V 5 bases short and J 9 bases short, with 14 bases between. The CDR3 loop is CASSNTGSGQYF. The CDR3, as DNA: TGTGCCAGCTCAAACACAGGGAGCGGGCAGTACTTC.

The V gene is TRBV7-2, the J gene TRBJ1-1; 10 positions agree with TRBD1. After removal of 1 base from V and 4 bases from J, the junction contained 6 bases not matched to a gene. This CDR3 contains 16 residues. Germline V gene lookup returns CDR1 SGHTA and CDR2 FQGNSA. The CDR3 bases are TGTGCCAGCAGCTTAGGACAGGGGGCGTTGGGCACTGAAGCTTTCTTT. This translates into CASSLGQGALGTEAFF.

This chain joins TRBV5-1 and TRBJ2-3; 9 bases map to TRBD1. Looked up from germline, CDR1 is SGHRS and CDR2 is YFSETQ. V dropped 4 bases and J dropped 4; count of bases not matched to a gene: 4. The CDR3 covers 14 residues. CDR3 loop: CASSPWTGADTQYF. The CDR3 nucleotides are TGCGCCAGCAGCCCATGGACAGGGGCAGATACGCAGTATTTT. The full variable domain, its missing parts supplied by reference TRBV5-1 and TRBJ2-3, is KAGVTQTPRYLIKTRGQQVTLSCSPISGHRSVSWYQQTPGQGLQFLFEYFSETQRNKGNFPGRFSGRQFSNSRSEMNVSTLELGDSALYLCASSPWTGADTQYFGPGTRLTVL.

The chain is built from TRBV6-4 and TRBJ2-6; D is unresolved. Germline V gene sequence: CDR1 MRHNA, CDR2 SNTAGT. V shed 2 bases and J shed 1 base, with 6 bases lying between them. There are 15 residues in the CDR3. Here the CDR3 DNA reads TGTGCCAGCAGTGACACCTTTTCTGGGGCCAACGTCCTGACTTTC. It yields the protein CASSDTFSGANVLTF.

V usage is TRBV7-9 and J usage is TRBJ1-2; D ambiguous. CDR1 is SEHNR and CDR2 is FQNEAQ in the germline V gene (reference sequence). The CDR3 has 14 residues. Deletions cut 1 base from V and 8 bases from J, with 14 bases between. For the CDR3, the DNA is TGTGCCAGCAGCTTAGGGGAGGCCGAAAGGGGCTACACCTTC. It yields the protein CASSLGEAERGYTF.

V gene TRBV2 combines with J gene TRBJ2-5, with TRBD2 matching over 7 bases. From germline, CDR1 is SNHLY and CDR2 FYNNEI. V was pared by 2 bases and J by 9 bases, with 12 bases of the junction left unmatched. The CDR3 totals 15 residues. CDR3 amino acids: CASSENRRAGGAQYF. Here the CDR3 DNA reads TGTGCCAGCAGTGAAAATAGGCGGGCTGGGGGGGCCCAGTACTTC.

The rearrangement joins TRBV20-1 to TRBJ1-5; D is undetermined. V was shortened by 3 bases and J by 3 bases, with 6 bases between the two germline ends. The CDR3 is made up of 12 amino acids. Germline lookup yields CDR1 DFQATT and CDR2 SNEGSKA (reference sequence). CDR3 nucleotides: TGCAGTGCTAGTGATCCCAATCAGCCCCAGCATTTT. This sequence encodes CSASDPNQPQHF.

The rearrangement joins TRBV6-5 to TRBJ2-5; weak D call: TRBD1 (6 bases). The V gene's germline CDR1 is MNHEY and CDR2 SVGAGI. V was shortened by 5 bases and J by 5 bases, with 12 bases between the two germline ends. CDR3 size: 13 residues. CDR3 amino acids: CASSLDRSETQYF. The CDR3 DNA reads TGTGCCAGCAGTCTTGACAGGAGCGAGACCCAGTACTTC.

The J gene is TRBJ1-1, the V gene TRBV7-6; D may be TRBD1 (6 bases). There are 13 residues in the CDR3. The germline V gene has CDR1 SGHVS and CDR2 FNYEAQ. The V gene lost 5 bases and the J gene lost 6 bases, with 13 bases spanning the gap. CDR3 DNA: TGTGCCAGCAGCCGTGTGGGGGGCTCTGAAGCTTTCTTT. It encodes CASSRVGGSEAFF.

This chain joins TRBV21-1 and TRBJ2-3; TRBD1 was called by the table and not checked on the DNA. TRBV21-1 is designated a pseudogene. This CDR3 is 16 amino acids long. As DNA, the CDR3 is TGTGCCAGCAGTCACACAGGGAAAAGGGGCACAGATACGCAGTATTTT. Translating it yields CASSHTGKRGTDTQYF.

The rearrangement uses TRBV5-4 and TRBJ2-7; D is perhaps TRBD1 or TRBD2 (5 bases each). The CDR3 has 15 residues. V shed 3 bases and J shed 6 bases, with 19 bases lying between them. Germline-derived CDR1 and CDR2 are SGHNT and YYREEE (reference sequence). The CDR3 region has the DNA TGTGCCAGCAGCTCGCGACGGGACGGTCCTTCCGAGCAGTACTTC. This codes for CASSSRRDGPSEQYF.

The chain employs TRBV9 and TRBJ2-3; possibly TRBD2 for D (5 bases). V was pared by 1 base and J by 6 bases, with 15 bases between. This CDR3 comprises 15 residues. Germline V gene sequence: CDR1 SGDLS, CDR2 YYNGEE. Written as DNA, the CDR3 is TGTGCCAGCAGCGTAAAGAGGGATGGGTTGGATACGCAGTATTTT. Protein: CASSVKRDGLDTQYF.

The rearrangement joins TRBV10-1 to TRBJ2-3, with 7 nucleotides matching TRBD1. Germline CDR1 WNHNN, CDR2 SYGVQD (reference sequence). Losses at the gene ends were 3 bases for V and 2 bases for J; bases not matched to a gene: 11. This CDR3 comprises 17 residues. CDR3 region: CASSDTARTGATDTQYF. CDR3 coding DNA: TGCGCCAGCAGTGACACCGCTCGGACAGGAGCCACAGATACGCAGTATTTT.

This chain connects TRBV24-1 to TRBJ2-1; D is uncertain. This CDR3 has 15 residues. The germline gives CDR1 KGHDR, CDR2 SFDVKD. Trimming stripped 2 bases from V and 0 bases from J, with 7 bases between. CDR3 amino acids: CATSDSYFSYNEQFF. The CDR3 region has the DNA TGTGCCACCAGTGATTCTTATTTCTCCTACAATGAGCAGTTCTTC.

The rearrangement joins TRBV5-1 to TRBJ2-1, with 7 bases matching TRBD2. Germline V lookup: CDR1 SGHRS, CDR2 YFSETQ. The CDR3 is made up of 15 amino acids. With 1 base clipped from V and 7 bases from J, the junction kept 8 bases outside the gene matches. CDR3 sequence: CASSLSGEVRNEQFF. In DNA, the CDR3 is TGCGCCAGCAGCTTGAGCGGGGAGGTTAGGAATGAGCAGTTCTTC.

This clone was detected once. The rearrangement uses TRBV7-2 and TRBJ2-7; D may be TRBD1 (6 bases). V was pared by 4 bases and J by 2 bases, with 9 bases between. Germline V gives CDR1 SGHTA, CDR2 FQGNSA. This CDR3 is built from 13 residues. The CDR3 reads CASSSQGPYEQYF. CDR3 nucleotides: TGTGCCAGCAGCTCACAGGGCCCCTACGAGCAGTACTTC.

V usage is TRBV5-1 and J usage is TRBJ2-3; D not certain. Trimming left V 1 base short and J 6 bases short, with 6 bases between. Germline V gives CDR1 SGHRS, CDR2 YFSETQ. This CDR3 spans 12 amino acids. CDR3 protein: CASSLLFDTQYF. For the CDR3, the DNA is TGCGCCAGCAGCTTGCTCTTTGATACGCAGTATTTT.

The chain employs TRBV6-5 and TRBJ2-7; D remains ambiguous. V lost 2 bases and J lost 0, with 8 bases in between. The CDR3 covers 14 residues. Germline V CDR1 and CDR2: MNHEY, SVGAGI. CDR3 coding DNA: TGTGCCAGCAGTTACGGGCACCTCTCCTACGAGCAGTACTTC. Translated: CASSYGHLSYEQYF.